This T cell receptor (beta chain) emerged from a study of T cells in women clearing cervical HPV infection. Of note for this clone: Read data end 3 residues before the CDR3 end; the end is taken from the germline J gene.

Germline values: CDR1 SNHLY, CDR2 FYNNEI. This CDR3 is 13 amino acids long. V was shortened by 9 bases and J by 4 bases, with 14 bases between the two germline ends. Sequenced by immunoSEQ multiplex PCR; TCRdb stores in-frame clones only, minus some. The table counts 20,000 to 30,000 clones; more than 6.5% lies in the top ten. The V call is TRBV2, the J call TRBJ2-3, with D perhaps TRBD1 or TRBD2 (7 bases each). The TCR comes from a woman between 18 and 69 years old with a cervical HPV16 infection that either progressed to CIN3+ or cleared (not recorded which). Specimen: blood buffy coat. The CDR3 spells CASWEGAADTQYF. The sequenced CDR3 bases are TGTGCCAGTTGGGAGGGGGCGGCAGATACG.